These 13 T cell receptor beta chains originate from one sample sequenced in a study of glioma-infiltrating T cells after dendritic cell vaccination. Some clones are missing from TCRdb's copy, which holds only in-frame ones; the method was immunoSEQ multiplex PCR. The table lists about 64,000 clones, roughly four fifths of them singletons. The material was blood, obtained before dendritic cell vaccination. The receptors originated from a human donor with glioblastoma.

The chain recombines TRBV7-9 with TRBJ2-2, with D unclear. The CDR3 extends over 13 amino acids. Germline V gives CDR1 SEHNR, CDR2 FQNEAQ (reference sequence). Trimming removed 2 bases at V and 4 bases at J, with 5 bases between. CDR3 in amino acids: CASSLTGTGELFF. The CDR3 DNA reads as TGTGCCAGCAGCTTAACCGGCACCGGGGAGCTGTTTTTT. Full variable domain (missing parts from reference TRBV7-9 and TRBJ2-2): DTGVSQNPRHKITKRGQNVTFRCDPISEHNRLYWYRQTLGQGPEFLTYFQNEAQLEKSRLLSDRFSAERPKGSFSTLEIQRTEQGDSAMYLCASSLTGTGELFFGEGSRLTVL.

The J gene is TRBJ2-5, the V gene TRBV5-1; 9 bases fit TRBD1. CDR1 is SGHRS and CDR2 is YFSETQ in the germline V gene. V lost 3 bases, J lost 5 bases, and 8 bases stayed unmatched. The CDR3 consists of 15 residues. CDR3 sequence: CASSYRDRALETQYF. In DNA, the CDR3 is TGCGCCAGCAGCTATCGGGACAGGGCATTGGAGACCCAGTACTTC.

V and J are TRBV11-2 and TRBJ2-7, with 11 positions matching TRBD2. From germline, CDR1 is SGHAT and CDR2 FQNNGV. The CDR3 is made up of 14 amino acids. V lost 5 bases to trimming and J lost 5 bases; unmatched junction nucleotides: 5. CDR3: CASSRGLAADEQYF. CDR3 sequence (DNA): TGTGCCAGCAGCCGGGGACTAGCGGCGGACGAGCAGTACTTC.

J is TRBJ1-2 and V is TRBV5-1; D may be TRBD1 (5 bases). The germline CDR1 and CDR2 sequences are SGHRS and YFSETQ. V was cut by 3 bases and J by 4 bases, with 13 bases left in between. The CDR3 covers 14 residues. CDR3 protein: CASSSSDTRYGYTF. The CDR3 nucleotides are TGCGCCAGCAGCTCCTCGGACACTCGCTATGGCTACACCTTC.

The chain is built from TRBV9 and TRBJ2-7; the match to TRBD1 covers 9 bases. Per germline, CDR1 SGDLS and CDR2 YYNGEE. This CDR3 has 17 residues. J gave up 5 bases and V 6 bases, and 18 bases lay outside the gene matches. The CDR3 loop reads CASKVATGGLPCHEQYF. CDR3 nucleotide sequence: TGTGCCAGCAAGGTCGCTACAGGGGGCCTCCCGTGCCACGAGCAGTACTTC.

V usage is TRBV4-1 and J usage is TRBJ1-5, with TRBD1 matching 10 bases. The CDR3 length is 17 residues. The junction had 9 bases not matched to a gene; V was cut back by 2 bases and J by 5 bases. CDR1 is MGHRA and CDR2 is YSYEKL in the germline V gene. The CDR3 bases are TGCGCCAGCAGCCAAACAGCCGGGACAGGGGCCTATCAGCCCCAGCATTTT. Translating gives CASSQTAGTGAYQPQHF.

This chain joins TRBV6-1 and TRBJ1-3; D is possibly TRBD1 (5 bases). The CDR3 extends over 16 amino acids. V lost 0 bases and J lost 2, with 11 bases in between. Germline assignment: CDR1 MNHNS and CDR2 SASEGT. This chain's CDR3 is CASSEARGRAGNTIYF. CDR3 DNA: TGTGCCAGCAGTGAAGCAAGGGGAAGGGCTGGAAACACCATATATTTT.

V and J are TRBV19 and TRBJ1-4, with D tentatively TRBD1 (6 bases). V was clipped by 8 bases and J by 8 bases, with 18 bases between them. The CDR3 contains 14 residues. The germline CDR1 and CDR2 sequences are LNHDA and SQIVND (reference sequence). CDR3 nucleotides: TGTGCCAGTGTGAAACAGGGCTTGAGGGAAAAACTGTTTTTT. Translation gives CASVKQGLREKLFF.

The rearrangement links TRBV2 to TRBJ2-1; 13 bases align to TRBD2. This CDR3 has 15 residues. Germline CDR1 and CDR2: SNHLY and FYNNEI. V shed 6 bases and J 8 bases; nucleotides not matched to a gene: 7. DNA of the CDR3: TGTGCCAGCAGACGCACTAGCGGGGGGGCCCATGAGCAGTTCTTC. Protein product: CASRRTSGGAHEQFF.

This clone appeared a few times. The J gene is TRBJ1-6, the V gene TRBV10-3; D is uncertain. Trimming shortened V by 2 bases and J by 10 bases, and 12 bases separated the two germline ends. The CDR3 is 14 residues long. Per germline, CDR1 ENHRY and CDR2 SYGVKD. The CDR3 sequence is CAISEGSSRSPLHF. CDR3 nucleotide sequence: TGTGCCATCAGTGAGGGCAGTTCAAGATCACCCCTCCACTTT.

The genes are TRBV6-5 and TRBJ2-7; possibly TRBD1 for D (6 bases). The CDR3 consists of 14 residues. Germline values: CDR1 MNHEY, CDR2 SVGAGI. V lost 7 bases, J lost 2 bases, and 15 bases lay in between. The CDR3 coding sequence is TGTGCCAGCACCCCTGACAGGTTCCCCTACGAGCAGTACTTC. Amino acids: CASTPDRFPYEQYF.

This clone showed up just a few times. V and J are TRBV7-2 and TRBJ1-1; no definite D call. The CDR3 totals 14 residues. The germline CDR1 and CDR2 sequences are SGHTA and FQGNSA. The germline V and J ends were trimmed by 1 base and 6 bases, with 12 bases remaining between them. The CDR3 region has the DNA TGTGCCAGCAGCTTAGTCCCCGACGGGGCTGAAGCTTTCTTT. Its protein product is CASSLVPDGAEAFF.

This clone was picked up a small number of times. The chain uses TRBV28 and TRBJ2-7; D unresolved. V was shortened by 0 bases and J by 6 bases, with 6 bases between the two germline ends. The CDR3 contains 12 residues. The V gene's germline CDR1 is MDHEN and CDR2 SYDVKM. The CDR3 spells CASSLWAREQYF. The CDR3 region has the DNA TGTGCCAGCAGTTTATGGGCCCGCGAGCAGTACTTC.